The present TCR beta chain was sequenced within a study of CD8 T cells in ankylosing spondylitis. Study conclusions and caveats: Reportedly, disease-linked clones are significantly enriched in ankylosing spondylitis patients' matched synovial fluid. Within ankylosing spondylitis blood, a TCR beta motif made up of seven or eight highly homologous variants appeared to be characteristic.

V was clipped by 3 bases and J by 1 base; unmatched bases: 0. The CDR3 consists of 14 residues. Germline V gene sequence: CDR1 MNHEY, CDR2 SMNVEV (reference sequence). In this sample, this clonotype turned up a few times. Its antigen remains unknown. As the method for making TCR beta libraries, quantitative 5'-RACE with molecular barcodes was used. TCRdb independently ran MiXCR on the 5' RACE reads; one entry per CDR3 protein. The data show 230,000 or so distinct CDR3 sequences, with about 20% seen just once and 25% to 40% held by the top ten. The rearrangement uses TRBV27 and TRBJ2-3; TRBD2 aligns across 8 bases. What was sequenced was blood, either unsorted or a sorted T cell fraction (not recorded which). This TCR was recovered from a male donor with ankylosing spondylitis or in good health (not recorded which). CDR3 in amino acids: CASSLTSGTDTQYF. Written as DNA, the CDR3 is TGTGCCAGCAGTTTGACTAGCGGCACAGATACGCAGTATTTT.